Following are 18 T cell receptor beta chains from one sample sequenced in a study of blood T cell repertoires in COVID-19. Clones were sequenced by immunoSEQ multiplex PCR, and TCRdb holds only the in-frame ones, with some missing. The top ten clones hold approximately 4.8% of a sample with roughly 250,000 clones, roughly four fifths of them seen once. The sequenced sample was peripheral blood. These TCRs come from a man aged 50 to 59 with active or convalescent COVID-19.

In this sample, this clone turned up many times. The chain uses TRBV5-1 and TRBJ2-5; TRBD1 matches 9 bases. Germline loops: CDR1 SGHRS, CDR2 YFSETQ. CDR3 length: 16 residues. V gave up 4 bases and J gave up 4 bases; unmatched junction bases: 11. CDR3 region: CASSIFGTGSRETQYF. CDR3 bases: TGCGCCAGCAGCATCTTTGGGACAGGGAGTAGAGAGACCCAGTACTTC.

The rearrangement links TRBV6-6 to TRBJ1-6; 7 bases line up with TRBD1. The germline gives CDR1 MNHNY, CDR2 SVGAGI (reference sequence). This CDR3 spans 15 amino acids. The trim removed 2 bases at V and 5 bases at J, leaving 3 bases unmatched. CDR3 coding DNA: TGTGCCAGCAGTTACCTGGACAGGAATAATTCACCCCTCCACTTT. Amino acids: CASSYLDRNNSPLHF.

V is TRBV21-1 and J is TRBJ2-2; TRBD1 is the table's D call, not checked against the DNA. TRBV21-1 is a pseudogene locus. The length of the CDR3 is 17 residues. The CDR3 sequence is CASSARDRGRNTGELFF. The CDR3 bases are TGTGCCAGCAGCGCCCGGGACAGGGGGAGGAACACCGGGGAGCTGTTTTTT.

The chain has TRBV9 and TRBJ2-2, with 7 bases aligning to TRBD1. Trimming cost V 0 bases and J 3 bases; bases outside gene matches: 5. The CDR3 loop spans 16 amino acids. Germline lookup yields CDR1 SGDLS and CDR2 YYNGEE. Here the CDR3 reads CASSVGGGSYTGELFF. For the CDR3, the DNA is TGTGCCAGCAGCGTAGGAGGGGGCTCCTACACCGGGGAGCTGTTTTTT. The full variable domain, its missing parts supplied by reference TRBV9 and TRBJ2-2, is DSGVTQTPKHLITATGQRVTLRCSPRSGDLSVYWYQQSLDQGLQFLIQYYNGEERAKGNILERFSAQQFPDLHSELNLSSLELGDSALYFCASSVGGGSYTGELFFGEGSRLTVL.

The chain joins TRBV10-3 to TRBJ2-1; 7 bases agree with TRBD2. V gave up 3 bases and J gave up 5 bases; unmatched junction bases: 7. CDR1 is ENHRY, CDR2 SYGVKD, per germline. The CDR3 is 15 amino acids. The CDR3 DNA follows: TGTGCCATCAGTGAAACGGGGGGAGTCAACAATGAGCAGTTCTTC. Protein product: CAISETGGVNNEQFF.

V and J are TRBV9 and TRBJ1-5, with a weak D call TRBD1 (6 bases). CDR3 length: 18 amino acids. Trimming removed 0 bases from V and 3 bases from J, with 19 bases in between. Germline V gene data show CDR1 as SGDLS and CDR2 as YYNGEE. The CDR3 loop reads CASSVVSVEGGPNQPQHF. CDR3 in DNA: TGTGCCAGCAGCGTAGTGTCAGTTGAGGGGGGGCCCAATCAGCCCCAGCATTTT.

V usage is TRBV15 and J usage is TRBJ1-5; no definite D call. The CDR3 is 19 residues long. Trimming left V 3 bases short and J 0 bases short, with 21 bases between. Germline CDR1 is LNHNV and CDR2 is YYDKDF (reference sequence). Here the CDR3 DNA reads TGTGCCACCAGCAGGACTACAACTTCCAACAGCTATAGCAATCAGCCCCAGCATTTT. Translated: CATSRTTTSNSYSNQPQHF.

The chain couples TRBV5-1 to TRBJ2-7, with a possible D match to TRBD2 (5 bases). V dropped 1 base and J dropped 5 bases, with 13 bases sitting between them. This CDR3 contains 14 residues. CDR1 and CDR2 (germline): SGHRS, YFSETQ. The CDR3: CASSLTEAVNEQYF. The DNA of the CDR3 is TGCGCCAGCAGCTTGACGGAGGCCGTAAACGAGCAGTACTTC.

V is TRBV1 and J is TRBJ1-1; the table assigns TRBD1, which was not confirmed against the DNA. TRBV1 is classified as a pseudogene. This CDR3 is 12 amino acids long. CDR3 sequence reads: CTSSQEATEAFF. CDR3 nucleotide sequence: TGCACCAGCAGCCAAGAGGCCACTGAAGCTTTCTTT.

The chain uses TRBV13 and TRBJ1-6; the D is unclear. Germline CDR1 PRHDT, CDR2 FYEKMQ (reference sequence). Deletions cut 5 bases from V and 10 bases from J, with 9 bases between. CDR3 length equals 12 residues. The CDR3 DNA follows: TGTGCCAGCAGCCAGTCCCCCTCACCCCTCCACTTT. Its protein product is CASSQSPSPLHF.

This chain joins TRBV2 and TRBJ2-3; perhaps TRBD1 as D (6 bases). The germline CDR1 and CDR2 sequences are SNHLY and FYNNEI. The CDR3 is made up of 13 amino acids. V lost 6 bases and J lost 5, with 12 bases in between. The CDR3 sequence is CASRDPGEDTQYF. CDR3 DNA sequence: TGTGCCAGCAGAGATCCAGGGGAAGATACGCAGTATTTT.

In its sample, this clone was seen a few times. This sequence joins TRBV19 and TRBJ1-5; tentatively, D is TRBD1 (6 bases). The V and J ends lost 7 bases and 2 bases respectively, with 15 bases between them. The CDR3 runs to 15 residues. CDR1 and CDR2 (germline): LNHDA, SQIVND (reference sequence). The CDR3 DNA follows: TGTGCCAGTACCCCGGGGGGGGGCCGCAATCAGCCCCAGCATTTT. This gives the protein CASTPGGGRNQPQHF.

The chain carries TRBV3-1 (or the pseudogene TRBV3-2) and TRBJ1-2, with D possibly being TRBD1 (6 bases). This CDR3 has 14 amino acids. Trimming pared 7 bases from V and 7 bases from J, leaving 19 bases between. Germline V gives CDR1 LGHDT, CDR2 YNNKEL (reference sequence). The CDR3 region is CASTTTREGGGYTF. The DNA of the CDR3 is TGTGCCAGCACCACCACGAGGGAGGGGGGTGGCTACACCTTC.

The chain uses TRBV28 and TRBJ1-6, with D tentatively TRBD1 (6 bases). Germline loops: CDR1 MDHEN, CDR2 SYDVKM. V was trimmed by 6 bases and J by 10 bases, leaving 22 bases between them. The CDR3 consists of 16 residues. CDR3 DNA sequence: TGTGCCAGCAGACCCCCGGGAGGGGGGGGTAGCTCACCCCTCCACTTT. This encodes CASRPPGGGGSSPLHF. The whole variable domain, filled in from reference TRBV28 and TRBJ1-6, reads DVKVTQSSRYLVKRTGEKVFLECVQDMDHENMFWYRQDPGLGLRLIYFSYDVKMKEKGDIPEGYSVSREKKERFSLILESASTNQTSMYLCASRPPGGGGSSPLHFGNGTRLTVT.

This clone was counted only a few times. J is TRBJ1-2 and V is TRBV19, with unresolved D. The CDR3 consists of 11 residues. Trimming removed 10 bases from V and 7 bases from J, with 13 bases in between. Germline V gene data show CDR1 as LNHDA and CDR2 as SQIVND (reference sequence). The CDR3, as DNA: TGTGCCACCAGGAGGGCGGGTGGCTACACCTTC. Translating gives CATRRAGGYTF. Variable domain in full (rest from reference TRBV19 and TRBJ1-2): DGGITQSPKYLFRKEGQNVTLSCEQNLNHDAMYWYRQDPGQGLRLIYYSQIVNDFQKGDIAEGYSVSREKKESFPLTVTSAQKNPTAFYLCATRRAGGYTFGSGTRLTVV.

Written as DNA, the CDR3 is TGTGCCAGCAGCCCGAGGGGGCGCACTGAAGCTTTCTTT. Its translation: CASSPRGRTEAFF. The chain links TRBV12-3 or TRBV12-4 to TRBJ1-1; 7 positions agree with TRBD1. The junction had 5 bases not matched to a gene; V was cut back by 6 bases and J by 4 bases. The CDR3 length is 13 residues.

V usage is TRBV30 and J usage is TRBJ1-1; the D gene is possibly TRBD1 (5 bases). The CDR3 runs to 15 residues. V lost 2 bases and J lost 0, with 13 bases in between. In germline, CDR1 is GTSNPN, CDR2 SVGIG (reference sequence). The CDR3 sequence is CAWSSDRVMNTEAFF. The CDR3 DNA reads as TGTGCCTGGAGTTCAGACAGAGTAATGAACACTGAAGCTTTCTTT.

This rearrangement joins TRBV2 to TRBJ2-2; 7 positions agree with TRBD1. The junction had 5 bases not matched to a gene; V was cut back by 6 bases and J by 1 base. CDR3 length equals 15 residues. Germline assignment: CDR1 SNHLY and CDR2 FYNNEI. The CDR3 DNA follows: TGTGCCAGCAGCAAACGGACAGGGAACACCGGGGAGCTGTTTTTT. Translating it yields CASSKRTGNTGELFF.